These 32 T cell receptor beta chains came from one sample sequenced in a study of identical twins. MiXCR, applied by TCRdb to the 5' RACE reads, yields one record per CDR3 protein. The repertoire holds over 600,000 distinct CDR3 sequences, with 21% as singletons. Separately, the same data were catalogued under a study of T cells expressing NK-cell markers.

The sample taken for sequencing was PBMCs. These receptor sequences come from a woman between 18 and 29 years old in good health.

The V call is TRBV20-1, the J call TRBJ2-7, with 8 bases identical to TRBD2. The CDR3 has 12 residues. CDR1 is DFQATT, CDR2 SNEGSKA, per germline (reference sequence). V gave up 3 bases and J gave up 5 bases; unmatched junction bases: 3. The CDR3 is CSASGTRHEQYF. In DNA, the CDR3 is TGCAGTGCTAGCGGGACTAGGCACGAGCAGTACTTC.

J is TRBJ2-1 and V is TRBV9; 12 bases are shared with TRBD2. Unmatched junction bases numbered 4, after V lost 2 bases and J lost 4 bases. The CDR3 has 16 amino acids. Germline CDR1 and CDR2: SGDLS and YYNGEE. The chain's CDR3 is CASSVSLAGGYNEQFF. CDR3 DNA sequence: TGTGCCAGCAGCGTTAGCCTAGCGGGAGGGTACAATGAGCAGTTCTTC.

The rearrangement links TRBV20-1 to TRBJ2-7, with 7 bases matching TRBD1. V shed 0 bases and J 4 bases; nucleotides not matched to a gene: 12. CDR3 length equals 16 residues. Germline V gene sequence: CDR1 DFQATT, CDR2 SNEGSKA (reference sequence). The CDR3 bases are TGCAGTGCTAGAGATCCTACAGGGGTTAGCTCGTACGAGCAGTACTTC. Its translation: CSARDPTGVSSYEQYF.

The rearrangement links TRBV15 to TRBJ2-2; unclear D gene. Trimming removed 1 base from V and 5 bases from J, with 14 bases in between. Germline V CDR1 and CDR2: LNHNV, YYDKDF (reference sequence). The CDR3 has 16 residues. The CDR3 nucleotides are TGTGCCACCAGCAGAGGACTCCTAGGAGAGACCGGGGAGCTGTTTTTT. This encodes CATSRGLLGETGELFF.

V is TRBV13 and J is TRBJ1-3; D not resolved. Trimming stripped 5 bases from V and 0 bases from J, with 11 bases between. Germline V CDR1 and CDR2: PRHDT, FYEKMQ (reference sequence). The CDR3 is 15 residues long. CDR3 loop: CASSPSVSSGNTIYF. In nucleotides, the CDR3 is TGTGCCAGCAGCCCGTCCGTTAGCTCTGGAAACACCATATATTTT.

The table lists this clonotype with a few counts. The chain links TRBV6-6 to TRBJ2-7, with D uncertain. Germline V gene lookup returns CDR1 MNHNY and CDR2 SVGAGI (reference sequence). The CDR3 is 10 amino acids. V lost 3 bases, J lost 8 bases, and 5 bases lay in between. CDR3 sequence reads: CASSYGQQYF. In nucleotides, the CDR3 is TGTGCCAGCAGTTATGGGCAGCAGTACTTC.

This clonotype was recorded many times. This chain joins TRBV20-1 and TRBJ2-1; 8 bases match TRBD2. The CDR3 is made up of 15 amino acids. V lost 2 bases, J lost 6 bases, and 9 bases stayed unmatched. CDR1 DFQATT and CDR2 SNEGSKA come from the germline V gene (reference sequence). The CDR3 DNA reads TGCAGTGCTAGATCATCCGGGACTAGTCCCAATGAGCAGTTCTTC. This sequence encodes CSARSSGTSPNEQFF.

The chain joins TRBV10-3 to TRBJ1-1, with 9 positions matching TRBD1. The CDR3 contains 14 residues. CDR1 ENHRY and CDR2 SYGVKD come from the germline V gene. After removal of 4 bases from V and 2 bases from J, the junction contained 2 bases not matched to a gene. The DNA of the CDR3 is TGTGCCATCAGTGGTACAGGGGGCAACACTGAAGCTTTCTTT. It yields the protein CAISGTGGNTEAFF.

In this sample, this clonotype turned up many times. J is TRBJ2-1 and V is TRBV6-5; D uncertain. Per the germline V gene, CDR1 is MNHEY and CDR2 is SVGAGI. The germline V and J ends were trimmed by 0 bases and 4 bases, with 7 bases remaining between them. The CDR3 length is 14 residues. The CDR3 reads CASSYSLWYNEQFF. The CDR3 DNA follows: TGTGCCAGCAGTTACTCGTTATGGTACAATGAGCAGTTCTTC.

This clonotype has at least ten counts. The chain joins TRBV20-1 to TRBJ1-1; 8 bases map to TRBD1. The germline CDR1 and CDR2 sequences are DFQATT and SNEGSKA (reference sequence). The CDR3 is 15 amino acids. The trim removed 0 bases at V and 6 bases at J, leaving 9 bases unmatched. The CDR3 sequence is CSARDKRTGIAEAFF. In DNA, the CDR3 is TGCAGTGCTAGAGATAAAAGGACAGGGATTGCTGAAGCTTTCTTT.

DNA of the CDR3: TGTGCCAGCAGCGACGGGCGGAAAGCTAACTATGGCTACACCTTC. It specifies CASSDGRKANYGYTF. The chain is built from TRBV9 and TRBJ1-2; unclear D gene. Per germline, CDR1 SGDLS and CDR2 YYNGEE. The germline V and J ends were trimmed by 3 bases and 0 bases, with 12 bases remaining between them. This CDR3 is 15 amino acids long.

The CDR3 protein is CASSVEKVTEAFF. The CDR3 bases are TGTGCCAGCAGCGTAGAGAAGGTCACTGAAGCTTTCTTT. J is TRBJ1-1 and V is TRBV9, with no clear D. The CDR3 spans 13 residues. Germline loops: CDR1 SGDLS, CDR2 YYNGEE. The V gene lost 0 bases and the J gene lost 4 bases, with 7 bases spanning the gap.

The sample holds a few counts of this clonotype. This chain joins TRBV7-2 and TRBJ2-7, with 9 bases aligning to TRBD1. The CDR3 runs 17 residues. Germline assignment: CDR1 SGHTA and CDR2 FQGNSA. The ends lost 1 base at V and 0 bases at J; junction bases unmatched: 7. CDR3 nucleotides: TGTGCCAGCAGCTTAGGGGGGGACAGGGCCATCTCCTACGAGCAGTACTTC. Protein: CASSLGGDRAISYEQYF.

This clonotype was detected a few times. The CDR3 here is CASSYSSGRPYNEQFF. DNA of the CDR3: TGTGCCAGCAGTTACTCTAGCGGGAGGCCCTACAATGAGCAGTTCTTC. The gene calls are TRBV6-5 and TRBJ2-1, with TRBD2 matching over 10 bases. The CDR3 runs to 16 residues. V dropped 0 bases and J dropped 2; count of bases not matched to a gene: 1. CDR1 and CDR2 (germline): MNHEY, SVGAGI.

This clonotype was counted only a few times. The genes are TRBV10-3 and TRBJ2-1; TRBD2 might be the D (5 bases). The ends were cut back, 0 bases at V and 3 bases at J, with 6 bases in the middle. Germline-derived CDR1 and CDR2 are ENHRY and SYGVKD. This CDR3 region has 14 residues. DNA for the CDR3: TGTGCCATCAGTGAGTCCGAGGGCTACAATGAGCAGTTCTTC. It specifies CAISESEGYNEQFF.

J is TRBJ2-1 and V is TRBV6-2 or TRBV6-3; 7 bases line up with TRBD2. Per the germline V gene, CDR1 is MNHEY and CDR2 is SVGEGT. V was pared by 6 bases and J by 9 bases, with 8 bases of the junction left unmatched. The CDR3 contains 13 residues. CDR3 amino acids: CASRRSGGFEQFF. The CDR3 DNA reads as TGTGCCAGCAGACGGTCCGGGGGGTTTGAGCAGTTCTTC.

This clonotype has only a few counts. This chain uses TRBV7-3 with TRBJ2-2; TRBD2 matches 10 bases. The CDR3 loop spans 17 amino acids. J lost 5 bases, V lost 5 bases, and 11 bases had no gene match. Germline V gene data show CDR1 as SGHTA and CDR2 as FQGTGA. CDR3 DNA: TGTGCCAGCAGCCCAACCACCGGGACTAGCGATACCGGGGAGCTGTTTTTT. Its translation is CASSPTTGTSDTGELFF.

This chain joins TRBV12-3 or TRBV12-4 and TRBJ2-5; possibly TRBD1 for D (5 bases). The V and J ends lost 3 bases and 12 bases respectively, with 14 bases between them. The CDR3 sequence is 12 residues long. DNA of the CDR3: TGTGCCAGCAGTTTTAGCTGGGGCGGCAAGTACTTC. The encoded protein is CASSFSWGGKYF.

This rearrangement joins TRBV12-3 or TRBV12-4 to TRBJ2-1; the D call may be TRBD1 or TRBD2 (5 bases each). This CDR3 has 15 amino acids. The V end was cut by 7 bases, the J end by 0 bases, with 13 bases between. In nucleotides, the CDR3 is TGTGCCAGCACCCGGGACGGATACTCCTACAATGAGCAGTTCTTC. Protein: CASTRDGYSYNEQFF.

CDR3 region: CASSFGQGMQTEAFF. The CDR3 DNA sequence: TGTGCCAGCAGCTTCGGACAGGGAATGCAAACTGAAGCTTTCTTT. The chain uses TRBV7-9 and TRBJ1-1; 8 bases match TRBD1. The V segment lost 3 bases and the J segment 5 bases; nucleotides outside the gene matches: 8. The CDR3 runs to 15 residues. The germline V gene has CDR1 SEHNR and CDR2 FQNEAQ (reference sequence).

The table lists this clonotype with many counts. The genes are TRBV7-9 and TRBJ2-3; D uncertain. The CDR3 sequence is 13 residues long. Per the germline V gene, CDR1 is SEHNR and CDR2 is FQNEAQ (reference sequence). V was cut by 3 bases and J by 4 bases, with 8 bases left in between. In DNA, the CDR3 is TGTGCCAGCAGCTTGCCAACCCCAGATACGCAGTATTTT. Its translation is CASSLPTPDTQYF. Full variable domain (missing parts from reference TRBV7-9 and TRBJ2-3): DTGVSQNPRHKITKRGQNVTFRCDPISEHNRLYWYRQTLGQGPEFLTYFQNEAQLEKSRLLSDRFSAERPKGSFSTLEIQRTEQGDSAMYLCASSLPTPDTQYFGPGTRLTVL.

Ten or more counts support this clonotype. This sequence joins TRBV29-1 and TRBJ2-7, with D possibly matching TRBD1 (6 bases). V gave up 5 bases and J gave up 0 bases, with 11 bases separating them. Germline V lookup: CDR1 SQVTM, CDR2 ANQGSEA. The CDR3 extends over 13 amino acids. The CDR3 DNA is TGCAGCGTTCGGACAGCGTACTCCTACGAGCAGTACTTC. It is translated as CSVRTAYSYEQYF.

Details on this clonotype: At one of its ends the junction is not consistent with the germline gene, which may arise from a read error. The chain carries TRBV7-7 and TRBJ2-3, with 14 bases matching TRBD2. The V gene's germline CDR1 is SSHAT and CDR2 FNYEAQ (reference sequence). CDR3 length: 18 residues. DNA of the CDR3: TGTGCTAGCAGCTTAGCCATCGGGACTAGCGGGGGTAAAGATACGCAGTATTTT. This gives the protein CASSLAIGTSGGKDTQYF.

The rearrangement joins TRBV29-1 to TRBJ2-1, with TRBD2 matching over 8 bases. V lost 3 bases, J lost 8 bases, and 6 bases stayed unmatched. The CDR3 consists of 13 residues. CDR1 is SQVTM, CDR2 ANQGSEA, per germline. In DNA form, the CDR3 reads TGCAGCGTTGAGCAAGCGGGAGAGGATGAGCAGTTCTTC. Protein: CSVEQAGEDEQFF.

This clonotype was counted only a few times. The CDR3 protein is CATRQRRRTDTQYF. DNA of the CDR3: TGTGCCACTCGACAGCGGAGAAGGACAGATACGCAGTATTTT. V and J are TRBV6-2 or TRBV6-3 and TRBJ2-3; D might be TRBD1 or TRBD2, each matching 5 bases. Per the germline V gene, CDR1 is MNHEY and CDR2 is SVGEGT. V was cut by 10 bases and J by 3 bases, with 17 bases left in between. The CDR3 consists of 14 residues.

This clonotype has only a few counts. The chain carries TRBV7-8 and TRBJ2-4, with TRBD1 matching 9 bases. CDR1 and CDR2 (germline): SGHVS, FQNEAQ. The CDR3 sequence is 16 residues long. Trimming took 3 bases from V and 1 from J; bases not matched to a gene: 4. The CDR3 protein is CASSLGTGTAKNIQYF. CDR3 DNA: TGTGCCAGCAGCTTGGGGACAGGGACGGCCAAAAACATTCAGTACTTC.

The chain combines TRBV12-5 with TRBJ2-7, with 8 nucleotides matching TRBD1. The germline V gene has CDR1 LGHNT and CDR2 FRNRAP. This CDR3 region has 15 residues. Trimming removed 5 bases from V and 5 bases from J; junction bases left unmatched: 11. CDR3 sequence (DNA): TGTGCTAGTGGTAACCCCGGACAGGGAATCCACGAGCAGTACTTC. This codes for CASGNPGQGIHEQYF.

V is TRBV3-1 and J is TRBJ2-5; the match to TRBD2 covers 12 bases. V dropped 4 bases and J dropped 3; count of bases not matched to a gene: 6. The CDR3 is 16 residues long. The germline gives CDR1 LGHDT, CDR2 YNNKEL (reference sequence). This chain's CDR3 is CASSPKTSGGEETQYF. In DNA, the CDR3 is TGTGCCAGCAGCCCGAAGACTAGCGGGGGTGAAGAGACCCAGTACTTC.

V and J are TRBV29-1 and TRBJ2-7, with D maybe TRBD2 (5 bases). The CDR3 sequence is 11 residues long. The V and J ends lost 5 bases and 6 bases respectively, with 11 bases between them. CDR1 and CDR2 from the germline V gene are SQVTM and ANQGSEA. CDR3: CSVFSGIEQYF. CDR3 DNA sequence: TGCAGCGTTTTCTCGGGGATCGAGCAGTACTTC.

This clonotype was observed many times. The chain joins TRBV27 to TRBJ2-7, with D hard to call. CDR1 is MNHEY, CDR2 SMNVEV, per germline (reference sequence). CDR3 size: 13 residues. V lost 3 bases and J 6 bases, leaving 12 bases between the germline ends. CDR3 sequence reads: CASSFPGASEQYF. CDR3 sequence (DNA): TGTGCCAGCAGTTTCCCCGGAGCCAGCGAGCAGTACTTC.

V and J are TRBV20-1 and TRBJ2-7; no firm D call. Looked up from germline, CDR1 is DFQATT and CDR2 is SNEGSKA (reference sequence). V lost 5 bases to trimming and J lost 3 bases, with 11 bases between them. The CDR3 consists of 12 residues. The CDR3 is CSALHGNYEQYF. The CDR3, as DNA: TGCAGTGCTTTACATGGAAACTACGAGCAGTACTTC.

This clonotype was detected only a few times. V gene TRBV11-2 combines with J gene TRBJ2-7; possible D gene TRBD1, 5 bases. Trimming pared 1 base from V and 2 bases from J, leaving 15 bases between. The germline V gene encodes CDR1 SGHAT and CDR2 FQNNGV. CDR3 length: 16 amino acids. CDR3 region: CASSLGGQGIPYEQYF. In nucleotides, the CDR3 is TGTGCCAGCAGCTTAGGGGGCCAGGGAATACCCTACGAGCAGTACTTC.